One and the same sample provided the 14 T cell receptor beta chains below, sequenced in a study of blood T cell repertoires in COVID-19. The protocol was immunoSEQ multiplex PCR, while the TCRdb copy is restricted to in-frame clones and leaves out a portion. The sample carries 250,000 to 300,000 clones, around nine tenths recorded once. The sequenced material came from peripheral blood. All receptors come from an older woman with COVID-19, enrolled during active disease.

The CDR3 sequence is CASSSSTGGGTDTQYF. In nucleotides, the CDR3 is TGCGCCAGCAGCTCCTCTACTGGGGGGGGAACAGATACGCAGTATTTT. The V call is TRBV4-3, the J call TRBJ2-3; TRBD2 aligns across 7 bases. This CDR3 region has 16 residues. CDR1 and CDR2 from the germline V gene are LGHNA and YSLEER. After removal of 5 bases from V and 3 bases from J, the junction contained 11 bases not matched to a gene.

The chain uses TRBV25-1 and TRBJ1-6; D gene unclear. Germline lookup yields CDR1 MGHDK and CDR2 SYGVNS. The CDR3 spans 13 residues. The germline V and J ends were trimmed by 5 bases and 6 bases, with 8 bases remaining between them. The DNA of the CDR3 is TGTGCCAGCAGTCGAGAATCTAATTCACCCCTCCACTTT. It encodes CASSRESNSPLHF. The complete variable domain, with remaining parts taken from reference TRBV25-1 and TRBJ1-6, reads EADIYQTPRYLVIGTGKKITLECSQTMGHDKMYWYQQDPGMELHLIHYSYGVNSTEKGDLSSESTVSRIRTEHFPLTLESARPSHTSQYLCASSRESNSPLHFGNGTRLTVT.

CDR3 DNA sequence: TGTGCCAGCAGTTCGACCGGGACAGGGGGGATCACTAGCACAGATACGCAGTATTTT. Its translation: CASSSTGTGGITSTDTQYF. This chain uses TRBV28 with TRBJ2-3; TRBD1 aligns across 11 bases. The CDR3 totals 19 residues. V lost 4 bases, J lost 0 bases, and 12 bases stayed unmatched. The V gene's germline CDR1 is MDHEN and CDR2 SYDVKM. The complete variable domain, with remaining parts taken from reference TRBV28 and TRBJ2-3, reads DVKVTQSSRYLVKRTGEKVFLECVQDMDHENMFWYRQDPGLGLRLIYFSYDVKMKEKGDIPEGYSVSREKKERFSLILESASTNQTSMYLCASSSTGTGGITSTDTQYFGPGTRLTVL.

This clone was recorded a few times. The chain joins TRBV11-2 to TRBJ1-2; 7 bases fit TRBD1. Germline V gene data show CDR1 as SGHAT and CDR2 as FQNNGV. The J segment lost 5 bases and the V segment lost 5 bases, leaving 2 bases of the junction unmatched. The CDR3 covers 12 residues. The CDR3 is CASSPGQYGYTF. CDR3 coding DNA: TGTGCCAGCAGCCCGGGACAGTATGGCTACACCTTC.

The CDR3 sequence: CASSVERLAGVQETQYF. The CDR3 bases are TGTGCCAGCAGCGTAGAACGACTAGCGGGAGTCCAAGAGACCCAGTACTTC. The J gene is TRBJ2-5, the V gene TRBV7-9; 12 bases are a match to TRBD2. There are 17 residues in the CDR3. The V gene end was trimmed by 5 bases and the J gene end by 1 base; junction bases not matched to a gene: 8. Germline V gene sequence: CDR1 SEHNR, CDR2 FQNEAQ (reference sequence).

The chain combines TRBV25-1 with TRBJ1-2; D is undetermined. This CDR3 is 13 amino acids long. The germline V and J ends were trimmed by 1 base and 4 bases, with 7 bases remaining between them. Per the germline V gene, CDR1 is MGHDK and CDR2 is SYGVNS. The CDR3 DNA reads as TGTGCCAGCAGTGAATTGGCCAGCTATGGCTACACCTTC. This encodes CASSELASYGYTF.

The chain is built from TRBV28 and TRBJ2-4; TRBD2 matches at 10 bases. This CDR3 region has 17 residues. J was trimmed by 0 bases and V by 4 bases; bases with no gene match: 6. Germline V gives CDR1 MDHEN, CDR2 SYDVKM. CDR3 bases: TGTGCCAGCAGTTCTCAGCGGGAGGGATTAGCCAAAAACATTCAGTACTTC. Translated: CASSSQREGLAKNIQYF.

The chain recombines TRBV15 with TRBJ2-7; D is possibly TRBD2 (5 bases). The CDR3 length is 15 residues. The germline V gene encodes CDR1 LNHNV and CDR2 YYDKDF (reference sequence). V was cut by 5 bases and J by 0 bases, with 14 bases left in between. The CDR3 reads CATSPRVGSSYEQYF. DNA of the CDR3: TGTGCCACCAGCCCTCGGGTGGGGAGCTCCTACGAGCAGTACTTC.

The chain has TRBV18 and TRBJ1-6; 10 bases fit TRBD1. This CDR3 has 13 residues. V shed 2 bases and J 13 bases; nucleotides not matched to a gene: 2. The germline V gene encodes CDR1 KGHSH and CDR2 LQKENI. CDR3 bases: TGTGCCAGCTCACCAGCGGGACAGGGGCCCCTCCACTTT. As protein: CASSPAGQGPLHF.

The table lists this clone with a few counts. The chain recombines TRBV7-9 with TRBJ2-7; D possibly corresponds to TRBD2 (6 bases). Trimming cost V 5 bases and J 1 base, with 9 bases left between them. The CDR3 sequence is 13 residues long. Looked up from germline, CDR1 is SEHNR and CDR2 is FQNEAQ (reference sequence). CDR3 loop: CASSLLASYEQYF. In DNA, the CDR3 is TGTGCCAGCAGCCTACTAGCATCCTACGAGCAGTACTTC.

The V gene is TRBV5-8, the J gene TRBJ1-4, with 7 bases fitting TRBD1. The CDR3 runs 15 residues. Germline V gene lookup returns CDR1 SGHTS and CDR2 YDEGEE. Losses at the gene ends were 4 bases for V and 5 bases for J; bases not matched to a gene: 8. CDR3 DNA: TGTGCCAGCAGCGTGCTGACAGGGTTCAATGAAAAACTGTTTTTT. This encodes CASSVLTGFNEKLFF.

This clone has just a few counts. The genes are TRBV5-6 and TRBJ2-5; tentative D call: TRBD1 (5 bases). Trimming took off 10 bases at V and 5 bases at J, with 27 bases between the two ends. The CDR3 is 16 residues long. Germline CDR1 SGHDT, CDR2 YYEEEE. The CDR3 here is CARCPRKGQIGETQYF. The CDR3 nucleotides read TGTGCCCGGTGCCCCCGGAAGGGGCAGATAGGGGAGACCCAGTACTTC.

In its sample, this clone was seen a few times. The V gene is TRBV6-5, the J gene TRBJ2-4; 8 positions match TRBD2. Losses at the gene ends were 5 bases for V and 5 bases for J; bases not matched to a gene: 5. The germline V gene has CDR1 MNHEY and CDR2 SVGAGI. The CDR3 length is 14 residues. The CDR3 loop reads CASSRGGHENIQYF. The CDR3 DNA follows: TGTGCCAGCAGTCGGGGGGGCCACGAAAACATTCAGTACTTC.

The genes are TRBV6-1 and TRBJ2-3, with D tentatively TRBD2 (6 bases). The CDR3 contains 14 residues. The V gene's germline CDR1 is MNHNS and CDR2 SASEGT. The V and J ends lost 2 bases and 5 bases respectively, with 11 bases between them. DNA for the CDR3: TGTGCCAGCAGTGAACGGGGCGGGATAGATACGCAGTATTTT. Its protein product is CASSERGGIDTQYF.